The 28 T cell receptor beta chains in this list originate from one sample, sequenced in a study of OX40 agonist ivuxolimab in advanced cancers. Sequencing used immunoSEQ multiplex PCR; TCRdb keeps in-frame clones, though not all of them. Among about 100,000 clones listed, approximately 90% were seen once. The sample here was CD4+ or CD8+ T cells sorted from blood, taken in a trial of the OX40 agonist ivuxolimab. The source is an adult with an advanced solid tumor such as melanoma, head and neck, liver or kidney cancer.

V usage is TRBV7-2 and J usage is TRBJ2-7, with 8 bases that match TRBD2. The CDR3 loop spans 17 amino acids. CDR1 and CDR2 from the germline V gene are SGHTA and FQGNSA. The junction had 15 bases not matched to a gene; V was cut back by 1 base and J by 7 bases. In DNA form, the CDR3 reads TGTGCCAGCAGCTTAGTAACGGGTGCTAGCGGGCCGCGGGAGCAGTACTTC. This sequence encodes CASSLVTGASGPREQYF.

The chain couples TRBV11-2 to TRBJ2-3; TRBD2 matches 7 bases. The germline V gene encodes CDR1 SGHAT and CDR2 FQNNGV. V lost 1 base and J lost 3; bases outside the gene matches: 4. CDR3 length equals 15 residues. In DNA form, the CDR3 reads TGTGCCAGCAGCTTAGTTGCGGGAGTAACAGATACGCAGTATTTT. Amino acids: CASSLVAGVTDTQYF. The full variable domain, in which reference TRBV11-2 and TRBJ2-3 provide the parts outside the CDR3, is EAGVAQSPRYKIIEKRQSVAFWCNPISGHATLYWYQQILGQGPKLLIQFQNNGVVDDSQLPKDRFSAERLKGVDSTLKIQPAKLEDSAVYLCASSLVAGVTDTQYFGPGTRLTVL.

This clone was recorded once. This chain links TRBV4-3 with TRBJ1-4; 9 bases are a match to TRBD1. CDR3 length equals 15 residues. With V trimmed by 4 bases and J by 5 bases, 5 bases remained unmatched. Germline values: CDR1 LGHNA, CDR2 YSLEER. This CDR3 reads CASSRAGQGNEKLFF. The CDR3 region has the DNA TGCGCCAGCAGCCGGGCGGGACAGGGAAATGAAAAACTGTTTTTT.

This chain connects TRBV28 to TRBJ2-3; D gene ambiguous. In germline, CDR1 is MDHEN, CDR2 SYDVKM. This CDR3 contains 15 residues. The V end lost 6 bases, the J end lost 0 bases, and 13 bases lay between the germline ends. The CDR3 coding sequence is TGTGCCAGCAGCCGCGACTCTCACAGCACAGATACGCAGTATTTT. The encoded protein is CASSRDSHSTDTQYF. Full variable domain (missing parts from reference TRBV28 and TRBJ2-3): DVKVTQSSRYLVKRTGEKVFLECVQDMDHENMFWYRQDPGLGLRLIYFSYDVKMKEKGDIPEGYSVSREKKERFSLILESASTNQTSMYLCASSRDSHSTDTQYFGPGTRLTVL.

The rearrangement joins TRBV6-1 to TRBJ2-1; D perhaps matches TRBD2 (6 bases). The CDR3 is 11 residues long. The V end was cut by 5 bases, the J end by 9 bases, with 8 bases between. The V gene's germline CDR1 is MNHNS and CDR2 SASEGT. CDR3 amino acids: CASSSGFEQFF. CDR3 in DNA: TGTGCCAGCAGTAGCGGGTTTGAGCAGTTCTTC.

The chain carries TRBV28 and TRBJ2-7; 8 positions match TRBD2. After removal of 5 bases from V and 3 bases from J, the junction contained 12 bases not matched to a gene. The germline CDR1 and CDR2 sequences are MDHEN and SYDVKM. This CDR3 is 16 amino acids long. The CDR3 DNA is TGTGCCAGCAGTCCAGGTCGCGGGCGGGGGGACTACGAGCAGTACTTC. Translating gives CASSPGRGRGDYEQYF.

V and J are TRBV7-3 and TRBJ1-2; D possibly corresponds to TRBD1 (6 bases). The CDR3 contains 13 residues. Germline V gene sequence: CDR1 SGHTA, CDR2 FQGTGA. Trimming removed 2 bases from V and 7 bases from J, with 11 bases in between. CDR3 in amino acids: CASSLGGSSGYTF. In DNA form, the CDR3 reads TGTGCCAGCAGCTTAGGGGGCTCCAGTGGCTACACCTTC.

V gene TRBV19 combines with J gene TRBJ1-5, with 9 positions matching TRBD1. This CDR3 region has 15 residues. With 5 bases clipped from V and 5 bases from J, the junction kept 7 bases outside the gene matches. The germline V gene has CDR1 LNHDA and CDR2 SQIVND (reference sequence). The CDR3 DNA reads as TGTGCCAGTAGTCCCAGGGACAGGGCCGATCAGCCCCAGCATTTT. It yields the protein CASSPRDRADQPQHF.

In its sample, this clone was seen a few times. The chain combines TRBV27 with TRBJ2-2, with D perhaps TRBD1 or TRBD2 (5 bases each). The V gene's germline CDR1 is MNHEY and CDR2 SMNVEV (reference sequence). The CDR3 has 15 amino acids. V was shortened by 8 bases and J by 5 bases, with 18 bases between the two germline ends. The CDR3: CASRPSGTHTGELFF. Written as DNA, the CDR3 is TGTGCCAGCCGTCCCTCCGGGACCCATACCGGGGAGCTGTTTTTT.

The rearrangement joins TRBV29-1 to TRBJ2-7, with 11 bases aligning to TRBD1. Germline V gene sequence: CDR1 SQVTM, CDR2 ANQGSEA. J was trimmed by 3 bases and V by 6 bases; bases with no gene match: 7. The CDR3 runs 14 residues. The CDR3 bases are TGCAGCGTCAGCCCCGGGACAGGGGGCTACGAGCAGTACTTC. Translation: CSVSPGTGGYEQYF.

CDR3 nucleotides: TGTGCCAGCAGTAAACCCTACGAGCAGTACTTC. Encoded protein: CASSKPYEQYF. The V and J genes are TRBV28 and TRBJ2-7, with D unclear. V lost 5 bases, J lost 2 bases, and 4 bases lay in between. This CDR3 has 11 residues. Per germline, CDR1 MDHEN and CDR2 SYDVKM.

This clone was found once. This chain joins TRBV5-1 and TRBJ2-3, with D perhaps matching TRBD2 (6 bases). Germline V gene lookup returns CDR1 SGHRS and CDR2 YFSETQ. Trimming stripped 2 bases from V and 4 bases from J, with 8 bases between. The CDR3 length is 13 residues. DNA for the CDR3: TGCGCCAGCAGCTTAAGGGAGGCAGATACGCAGTATTTT. It translates to CASSLREADTQYF.

V gene TRBV5-1 combines with J gene TRBJ2-7; 7 bases fit TRBD2. Germline-derived CDR1 and CDR2 are SGHRS and YFSETQ. With V trimmed by 4 bases and J by 4 bases, 17 bases remained unmatched. The CDR3 spans 17 residues. CDR3 sequence (DNA): TGCGCCAGCAGCCCGGGCGCTCTTGGGACTACCGTATACGAGCAGTACTTC. Encoded protein: CASSPGALGTTVYEQYF.

The chain carries TRBV28 and TRBJ1-1; D is ambiguous. CDR1 is MDHEN, CDR2 SYDVKM, per germline. CDR3 length equals 12 residues. With 8 bases removed from V and 7 bases from J, the gap between germline ends came to 14 bases. CDR3 residues: CASYSSMGEAFF. The CDR3 DNA follows: TGTGCCAGCTACAGTTCGATGGGTGAAGCTTTCTTT.

As concerns this clone: The junction departs from the called germline gene at one end, perhaps through a read error. The chain carries TRBV5-1 and TRBJ2-5; D tentatively reads TRBD1 or TRBD2 (5 bases each). Germline CDR1 is SGHRS and CDR2 is YFSETQ. This CDR3 contains 14 residues. The CDR3 nucleotides read TGCGCCAGCAGCCCTGAGGGGCAGCAAGAGCCCCAGTACTTC. The encoded protein is CASSPEGQQEPQYF.

This sequence joins TRBV5-8 and TRBJ1-5; TRBD1 might be the D (5 bases). The V gene lost 1 base and the J gene lost 5 bases, with 19 bases spanning the gap. Germline loops: CDR1 SGHTS, CDR2 YDEGEE. This CDR3 has 17 amino acids. The CDR3 reads CASSLRGWSIAYQPQHF. CDR3 in DNA: TGTGCCAGCAGCTTGAGGGGATGGTCTATTGCGTATCAGCCCCAGCATTTT.

The chain couples TRBV7-2 to TRBJ1-3; no definite D call. The CDR3 length is 16 residues. The germline gives CDR1 SGHTA, CDR2 FQGNSA. The V end lost 4 bases, the J end lost 0 bases, and 13 bases lay between the germline ends. The CDR3 sequence is CASSSRGRNSGNTIYF. The CDR3 region has the DNA TGTGCCAGCAGCTCCAGAGGACGCAACTCTGGAAACACCATATATTTT.

The chain recombines TRBV9 with TRBJ2-3; D may be TRBD1 (6 bases). This CDR3 has 15 amino acids. The ends were cut back, 3 bases at V and 2 bases at J, with 13 bases in the middle. In germline, CDR1 is SGDLS, CDR2 YYNGEE. This CDR3 is CASSASTGPTDTQYF. The CDR3 nucleotides read TGTGCCAGCAGCGCTTCGACAGGCCCCACAGATACGCAGTATTTT.

The DNA for the CDR3 is TGTGCCAGCTCGAAGTTCCTATCAGATACGCAGTATTTT. It yields the protein CASSKFLSDTQYF. The V gene is TRBV2, the J gene TRBJ2-3; no reliable D call. The CDR3 is 13 amino acids. CDR1 is SNHLY and CDR2 is FYNNEI in the germline V gene. The V end lost 8 bases, the J end lost 4 bases, and 13 bases lay between the germline ends.

The chain employs TRBV7-9 and TRBJ1-3; no clear D. The V gene's germline CDR1 is SEHNR and CDR2 FQNEAQ (reference sequence). The CDR3 runs to 12 residues. Trimming left V 5 bases short and J 4 bases short, with 6 bases between. The CDR3 region is CASSPDGNTIYF. In nucleotides, the CDR3 is TGTGCCAGCAGCCCCGACGGAAACACCATATATTTT.

The chain is built from TRBV4-2 and TRBJ2-1; no clear D. There are 17 residues in the CDR3. Between the trimmed V and J ends, which lost 0 bases and 6 bases, there was a span of 18 bases. Looked up from germline, CDR1 is LGHNA and CDR2 is YNFKEQ. The CDR3 reads CASSQESKLPIFNEQFF. The CDR3 DNA reads TGTGCCAGCAGCCAAGAGTCCAAGCTCCCTATCTTCAATGAGCAGTTCTTC.

This chain joins TRBV11-3 and TRBJ2-7; D not resolved. From germline, CDR1 is SGHNT and CDR2 YENEEA. Trimming removed 3 bases at V and 3 bases at J, with 12 bases between. The CDR3 contains 14 residues. CDR3 residues: CASSLGGDGYEQYF. The CDR3 DNA is TGTGCCAGCAGCTTGGGCGGTGACGGCTACGAGCAGTACTTC.

The V call is TRBV28, the J call TRBJ2-5; a possible D gene is TRBD2 (6 bases). V gave up 2 bases and J gave up 7 bases, with 11 bases separating them. CDR1 and CDR2 (germline): MDHEN, SYDVKM. The CDR3 loop spans 13 amino acids. CDR3 DNA: TGTGCCAGCAGTTTAGGGGGGAGAGGGACCCAGTACTTC. It yields the protein CASSLGGRGTQYF.

The rearrangement uses TRBV9 and TRBJ2-1; 11 nucleotides align to TRBD2. The CDR3 is 15 amino acids. Germline CDR1 is SGDLS and CDR2 is YYNGEE. With 3 bases clipped from V and 7 bases from J, the junction kept 6 bases outside the gene matches. CDR3 sequence reads: CASSALAGGSNEQFF. CDR3 bases: TGTGCCAGCAGCGCCTTAGCGGGAGGGAGTAATGAGCAGTTCTTC.

The rearrangement joins TRBV7-9 to TRBJ1-1; D gene ambiguous. Trimming removed 5 bases from V and 0 bases from J, with 10 bases in between. Germline CDR1 reads SEHNR; CDR2 reads FQNEAQ (reference sequence). This CDR3 contains 14 residues. The CDR3 nucleotides read TGTGCCAGCAGCCCGCCCCCGTTGAACACTGAAGCTTTCTTT. Protein product: CASSPPPLNTEAFF.

The sample holds a few counts of this clone. This chain uses TRBV5-1 with TRBJ2-1; 15 positions match TRBD2. Germline CDR1 SGHRS, CDR2 YFSETQ. The CDR3 runs to 19 residues. J gave up 2 bases and V 0 bases, and 6 bases lay outside the gene matches. The CDR3 nucleotides are TGCGCCAGCAGCTTGGAGGGACTAGCGGGAGGCCCCACCTACAATGAGCAGTTCTTC. This sequence encodes CASSLEGLAGGPTYNEQFF.

The gene calls are TRBV7-3 and TRBJ2-1; 9 nucleotides line up with TRBD1. CDR1 is SGHTA and CDR2 is FQGTGA in the germline V gene. This CDR3 comprises 17 residues. V trimming: 2 bases; J trimming: 4 bases; junction bases outside the gene matches: 9. The CDR3 protein is CASSLGGTGSGYNEQFF. The CDR3 DNA follows: TGTGCCAGCAGCTTAGGAGGGACAGGGAGTGGGTACAATGAGCAGTTCTTC.

The rearrangement links TRBV7-2 to TRBJ2-7, with D uncertain. CDR1 is SGHTA and CDR2 is FQGNSA in the germline V gene. The length of the CDR3 is 15 residues. Trimming removed 3 bases from V and 2 bases from J, with 14 bases in between. The CDR3: CASSFVTTVTYEQYF. CDR3 coding DNA: TGTGCCAGCAGCTTTGTCACAACTGTTACCTACGAGCAGTACTTC.